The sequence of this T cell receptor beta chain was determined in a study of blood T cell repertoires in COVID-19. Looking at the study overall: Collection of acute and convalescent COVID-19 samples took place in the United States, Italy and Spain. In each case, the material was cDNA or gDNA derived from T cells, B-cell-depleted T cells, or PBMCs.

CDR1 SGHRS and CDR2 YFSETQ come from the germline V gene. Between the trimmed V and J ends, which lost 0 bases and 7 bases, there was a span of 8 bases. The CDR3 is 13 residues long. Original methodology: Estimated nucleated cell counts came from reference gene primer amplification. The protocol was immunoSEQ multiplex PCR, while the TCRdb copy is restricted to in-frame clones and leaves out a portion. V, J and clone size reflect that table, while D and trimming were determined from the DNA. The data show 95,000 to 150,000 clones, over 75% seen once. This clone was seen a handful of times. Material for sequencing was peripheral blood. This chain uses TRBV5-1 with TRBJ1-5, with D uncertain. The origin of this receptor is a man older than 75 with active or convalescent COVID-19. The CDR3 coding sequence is TGCGCCAGCAGCTTGGACAGTCGCCAGCCCCAGCATTTT. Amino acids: CASSLDSRQPQHF.